The rows below give T cell receptor beta chains drawn from one sample of a study of T cells in Graves' hyperthyroidism and ophthalmopathy. TCRdb processed the multiplex PCR reads anew with MiXCR; each CDR3 protein has one entry. The sample carries some 350,000 distinct CDR3 sequences, approximately 14% recorded once. The sample consisted of blood. Every receptor here comes from a woman in her sixties with Graves' ophthalmopathy. Both conserved end residues are part of each CDR3. The D gene is left open where the match is weak. Where a row states a size, it is once, few, many or the class of an expanded clone; other rows omit it.

TRBJ2-3	TRBD2	many	TRBV12-3/TRBV12-4	TGTGCCAGCAGCCTTTTCGGCGGGAGTGGAACAGATACGCAGTATTTT	CASSLFGGSGTDTQYF
TRBJ2-1	TRBD2	many	TRBV7-3	TGTGCCAGCAGCCCGATGGGACTAGCGGGAGGAGTCTCCTACAATGAGCAGTTCTTC	CASSPMGLAGGVSYNEQFF
TRBJ2-7	TRBD1	NA	TRBV9	TGTGCCAGCAGCGCTACCGGGACAGGGGTTTCTAAGGGAGAGCAGTACTTC	CASSATGTGVSKGEQYF
TRBJ2-3	TRBD2	many	TRBV20-1	TGCAGTGCTAGTGAAAGCGGGAGGGGGACAGATACGCAGTATTTT	CSASESGRGTDTQYF
TRBJ2-7	TRBD2	NA	TRBV28	TGTGCCAGCAGCCACGGGGGGGTAGCGGGAGGCTCTTACGAGCAGTACTTC	CASSHGGVAGGSYEQYF
TRBJ2-7	NA	many	TRBV6-1	TGTGCCAGCGGTTCCAGGGCCTACGAGCAGTACTTC	CASGSRAYEQYF
TRBJ1-2	NA	NA	TRBV12-3/TRBV12-4	TGTGCCAGCAGTCCTTATCGACAGGTTTCCTATGGCTACACCTTC	CASSPYRQVSYGYTF
TRBJ1-1	NA	NA	TRBV6-1	TGTGCCAGCAGTGAATTGAGGGGTCCGAACACTGAAGCTTTCTTT	CASSELRGPNTEAFF
TRBJ2-1	NA	few	TRBV7-2	TGTGCCAGCAACCGACTAGTCCCCGCGGCGGGCAATGAGCAGTTCTTC	CASNRLVPAAGNEQFF
TRBJ2-7	NA	many	TRBV10-1	TGCGCCAGCAGTGGGGGCGCGGGACAATACTACGAGCAGTACTTC	CASSGGAGQYYEQYF
TRBJ2-7	TRBD2	many	TRBV3-1	TGTGCCAGCAGACCTAGCGGAGGGCCCTACGAGCAGTACTTC	CASRPSGGPYEQYF
TRBJ2-7	TRBD1	many	TRBV30	TGTGCCTGGAGATCGGGACAGGGTTTCTCCTACGAGCAGTACTTC	CAWRSGQGFSYEQYF
TRBJ2-1	TRBD2	NA	TRBV7-2	TGTGCCAGCAGCTACATAGCGGGTAGCTCCTACAATGAGCAGTTCTTC	CASSYIAGSSYNEQFF
TRBJ2-1	TRBD2	many	TRBV5-8	TGTGCCACGGAGCGGGAGGGCGGTTATGAGCAGTTCTTC	CATEREGGYEQFF
TRBJ1-4	NA	many	TRBV20-1	TGCAGTGCTAGGGAGGCCCGAGAGGTTGAAAAACTGTTTTTT	CSAREAREVEKLFF
TRBJ2-1	NA	many	TRBV6-1	TGTGCCAGCAGTGAGAGTCGGTCCTACAATGAGCAGTTCTTC	CASSESRSYNEQFF
TRBJ2-7	TRBD1	many	TRBV20-1	TGCAGTGCCTCCTTGGGACAGGCCCAGCAGTACTTC	CSASLGQAQQYF
TRBJ2-3	TRBD2	many	TRBV6-1	TGTGCCAGCACCCCGGGACTAGTTACAGATACGCAGTATTTT	CASTPGLVTDTQYF
TRBJ2-7	TRBD2	many	TRBV2	TGTGCCAGCCTCACCGGGGGGGCCGGGTCCTACGAGCAGTACTTC	CASLTGGAGSYEQYF
TRBJ2-6	NA	NA	TRBV6-1	TGTGCCAGCAGTAAGAGATGGTCTGGGGCCAACGTCCTGACTTTC	CASSKRWSGANVLTF
TRBJ2-7	TRBD1	many	TRBV5-1	TGCGCCAGCAGCTTCGCAGGGGGTGGCGAGCAGTACTTC	CASSFAGGGEQYF
TRBJ2-7	TRBD1	NA	TRBV6-7	TGTGCCAGCAACTCCAAAGGGACAGGGACCTACGAGCAGTACTTC	CASNSKGTGTYEQYF
TRBJ1-2	NA	many	TRBV30	TGTGCCTGGAGGTCCAGGGAAAACTATGGCTACACCTTC	CAWRSRENYGYTF
TRBJ2-3	NA	NA	TRBV5-1	TGCGCCAGCAGCTCCGTAGCGCCAGATACGCAGTATTTT	CASSSVAPDTQYF
TRBJ2-6	NA	few	TRBV7-3	TGTGCCAGCAGCTTAGAGCTGGGGGGCTCTGGGGCCAACGTCCTGACTTTC	CASSLELGGSGANVLTF
TRBJ2-5	TRBD2	many	TRBV3-1	TGTGCCAGCAGCCAGGGGACTAGCGGGAGAGAAGAGACCCAGTACTTC	CASSQGTSGREETQYF
TRBJ1-1	NA	NA	TRBV19	TGTGCCAGTAGTATAGTAAACCGGATGTTCACTGAAGCTTTCTTT	CASSIVNRMFTEAFF
TRBJ1-5	TRBD1	few	TRBV12-3/TRBV12-4	TGTGCCAGCAGCAGGACAGGCCGGCAGCCCCAGCATTTT	CASSRTGRQPQHF
TRBJ2-3	NA	many	TRBV6-1	TGTGCCAGCAGTGAATGGGTGCGTTCTAGCACAGATACGCAGTATTTT	CASSEWVRSSTDTQYF
TRBJ1-2	NA	many	TRBV16	TGTGCCAGCAGCCCTCCGGCCTACAATAACTATGGCTACACCTTC	CASSPPAYNNYGYTF
TRBJ1-5	NA	many	TRBV20-1	TGCAGTGCTAGACCCGTGGGGAGGGGTTATCAGCCCCAGCATTTT	CSARPVGRGYQPQHF
TRBJ1-1	NA	many	TRBV6-1	TGTGCCAGCAGTGTAAGTTCAACCTGGGTGGGACAAGACACTGAAGCTTTCTTT	CASSVSSTWVGQDTEAFF
TRBJ1-3	NA	NA	TRBV5-1	TGCGCCAGCAGCCCCGGATCTGATGGAAACACCATATATTTT	CASSPGSDGNTIYF
TRBJ2-3	TRBD2	few	TRBV5-1	TGCGCCAGCAGCTTAGGGACTAGCGGGGCTCCGGATACGCAGTATTTT	CASSLGTSGAPDTQYF
TRBJ2-7	NA	NA	TRBV19	TGTGCCAGTAGTATAACCCCCGGGGCAACCTACGAGCAGTACTTC	CASSITPGATYEQYF
TRBJ1-3	NA	many	TRBV30	TGTGCCTGGAGTCAGACTTGGTGGACCATATATTTT	CAWSQTWWTIYF
TRBJ1-1	TRBD1	few	TRBV19	TGTGCCAGTAGTATCCAGGGGGTGGCTGAAGCTTTCTTT	CASSIQGVAEAFF
TRBJ2-3	NA	many	TRBV28	TGTGCCAGCAGTTTATCTTGGGGGGTTACTAGCACAGATACGCAGTATTTT	CASSLSWGVTSTDTQYF
TRBJ2-1	TRBD2	many	TRBV28	TGTGCCAGCAGCCGGACTAGCGGAGTTAGGGAGCAGTTCTTC	CASSRTSGVREQFF
TRBJ2-1	TRBD2	NA	TRBV7-3	TGTGCCAGCAGCTTAACGGCGGGAGCGTTTAATGAGCAGTTCTTC	CASSLTAGAFNEQFF
TRBJ2-1	NA	NA	TRBV27	TGTGCCAGCAGTTACAGGTCAGGGGCCTACAATGAGCAGTCCTTC	CASSYRSGAYNEQSF
TRBJ1-1	NA	NA	TRBV7-8	TGTGCCAGCAGCTCGAGCACGGGACAAATCTCTGAAGCTTTCTTT	CASSSSTGQISEAFF
TRBJ2-1	NA	NA	TRBV20-1	TGCAGTGCGGGAGATAGCGCCAGCGCTTACAATGAGCAGTTCTTC	CSAGDSASAYNEQFF
TRBJ1-5	NA	many	TRBV7-2	TGTGCCAGCAGCTTAGGTGGGACGTCGGTATATCAGCCCCAGCATTTT	CASSLGGTSVYQPQHF
TRBJ1-2	NA	few	TRBV5-8	TGTGCCAGCAGCTTGTGGGGGGCAGGGGATGGCTACACCTTC	CASSLWGAGDGYTF
TRBJ1-6	NA	few	TRBV2	TGTGCCAGCAGTGGGGAGGGAGATTCACCCCTCCACTTT	CASSGEGDSPLHF
TRBJ1-4	TRBD1	few	TRBV28	TGTGCCAGCACCCCGGCCCGACAGGGGGCGAGGGAAAAACTGTTTTTT	CASTPARQGAREKLFF
TRBJ2-3	TRBD1	many	TRBV10-3	TGTGCCATCGCGGGACAGGGGCCCCCCACAGATACGCAGTATTTT	CAIAGQGPPTDTQYF
TRBJ2-1	NA	many	TRBV20-1	TGCAGTGCTAGTCCTCCGGGGTTTAACAATGAGCAGTTCTTC	CSASPPGFNNEQFF
TRBJ2-7	NA	many	TRBV6-4	TGTGCCAGCAGTGATGGGGACGGCGAAAGCTCCTACGAGCAGTACTTC	CASSDGDGESSYEQYF
TRBJ2-1	NA	NA	TRBV20-1	TGCAGTGCTAGAGATAAACCTCGATTGAATAGCGGTTACGCAAGCTCCTACAATGAGCAGTTCTTC	CSARDKPRLNSGYASSYNEQFF
TRBJ2-7	NA	NA	TRBV13	TGTGCCAGCAGCCCGGGCTCTTTTCCCTACGAGCAGTACTTC	CASSPGSFPYEQYF
TRBJ2-5	NA	many	TRBV11-2	TGTGCCAGCAGCTTATTGGGAGAGACCCAGTACTTC	CASSLLGETQYF
TRBJ2-7	NA	many	TRBV24-1	TGTGCCACCAGTGATCACTCGGGGGAGCAGTACTTC	CATSDHSGEQYF
TRBJ2-5	NA	many	TRBV18	TGTGCCAGCTCACCCGCGCTTTCCAGCGGGGAGACCCAGTACTTC	CASSPALSSGETQYF
TRBJ2-1	TRBD2	NA	TRBV6-1	TGTGCCAGCAGTGAAAAGCGGGAGGCGGATGAGCAGTTCTTC	CASSEKREADEQFF
TRBJ2-7	NA	few	TRBV6-2/TRBV6-3	TGTGCCAGCAGTAGACCGGGGCCTAGCTCCTACGAGCAGTACTTC	CASSRPGPSSYEQYF
TRBJ2-1	NA	NA	TRBV28	TGTGCCAGCAGTACCATATACAATGAGCAGTTCTTC	CASSTIYNEQFF
TRBJ1-5	NA	many	TRBV18	TGTGCCAGCTCACCAGCCTCTGGTGGCAATCAGCCCCAGCATTTT	CASSPASGGNQPQHF
TRBJ2-2	NA	NA	TRBV7-9	TGTGCCAGCAGCTTAACCGGGATAGGCACCGGGGAGCTGTTTTTT	CASSLTGIGTGELFF